This T cell receptor beta chain was captured by sequencing in a study of cytomegalovirus exposure and HLA in healthy donors. Study overall: The 95 to 150 validation repertoires used a platform that matched the one used for the approximately 670 first-cohort repertoires, as a later analysis reported. Regarding the study as a whole: In vitro work confirmed that three CMV-associated chains recognize CMV antigens.

In the case of this clone: Its antigen is unidentified.

Assay used: immunoSEQ multiplex PCR; TCRdb lists only in-frame clones, some missing. Of about 98,000 clones listed, about 88% are singletons. The donors were part of the roughly 130-subject validation cohort, which stood apart from the 666-subject first cohort. This CDR3 has 16 residues. The V end was cut by 5 bases, the J end by 1 base, with 15 bases between. Germline V CDR1 and CDR2: LGHNT, FRNRAP. The clonotype was recovered from a man in his late teens or twenties in good health and CMV-seropositive. This sequence joins TRBV12-5 and TRBJ2-1; a possible D gene is TRBD2 (6 bases). Sequencing was done on a sample of PBMCs. CDR3 loop: CASGPRLGGSYNEQFF. CDR3 nucleotide sequence: TGTGCTAGTGGTCCGCGTTTGGGGGGTTCCTACAATGAGCAGTTCTTC.